Below, one TCR beta chain is given with its context. The antigen is unknown. This entry belongs to a study of radiation and T cells in renal cell carcinoma. Study-wide points: No pretreatment tumor biopsies were available for baseline clonotypes. Top tumor clonotypes rose in blood 2 weeks post-radiation, then contracted.

Per germline, CDR1 LGHNA and CDR2 YNFKEQ. This CDR3 comprises 13 residues. Trimming took off 0 bases at V and 12 bases at J, with 12 bases between the two ends. The time point: blood 4 weeks post-SBRT, at nephrectomy. The treatment denotes: 15 Gy SBRT to primary tumor, nephrectomy 4 weeks later. TCRdb's table, derived via immunoSEQ multiplex PCR, lists solely in-frame clones and lacks some. Of 80,000 or so clones in the sample, roughly nine tenths are singletons; the top ten hold roughly 6%. V gene TRBV4-2 combines with J gene TRBJ2-1; unclear D gene. Sequencing used blood, obtained from a patient whose treatment included radiotherapy and nephrectomy. The TCR was taken from a woman between 65 and 79 years old with renal cell carcinoma. The CDR3 DNA is TGTGCCAGCAGCCAAGAAGGAGACCGATGGCAGTTCTTC. This gives the protein CASSQEGDRWQFF.